This T cell receptor (beta chain) was retrieved from a study of post-analysis software for immune sequencing data (dated by TCRdb to the mid-2010s). Broadly, across the study: Recorded disease courses included relapsing-remitting, secondary progressive and progressive-relapsing multiple sclerosis, with some patients lacking subtype annotation. The multiple sclerosis patient repertoires were compared with about a dozen previously published healthy control repertoires from donors aged about 6 to 26 years. A subset of samples was prepared in parallel using single-end sample barcoding, then pooled and co-amplified after Illumina adapter ligation. Here is what the overall study found, with its caveats: When samples were clustered directly using the F measure, samples prepared in the same batch co-clustered strongly, which prompted a batch-effect correction. Significantly higher frequencies in patients than in controls were found for several TRBV segments, including TRBV5-6, TRBV5-1 and TRBV20-1. The control group was slightly older than the multiple sclerosis patient group. Multiple sclerosis patients had significantly lower normalized Chao1 diversity than controls, a result that suggests substantial peripheral T-cell clonal expansion.

To demonstrate the VDJtools post-analysis software, the study profiled TCR beta repertoires from the peripheral blood of about 13 young patients with multiple sclerosis. The multiple sclerosis patients were children and adolescents ranging in age from roughly 6 to 15 years. As regards this clonotype: Its antigen is currently not known. Germline is not matched at one junction end, which may reflect a read error.

The library was made by PCR. The data were produced on an Illumina HiSeq 2500. To reduce PCR and sequencing biases, unique molecular identifiers were built into the TCR beta cDNA libraries. Per 1 to 10 million input T cells, approximately 500,000 cDNA molecules were obtained, such that each molecule approximated one T cell. The patient libraries were prepared and sequenced using the same protocol as the earlier healthy control dataset. Samples belonging to the same batch were prepared together, multiplexed and sequenced on a shared HiSeq lane. The study's processing was this. MIGEC handled the raw barcoded reads, throwing out single-read molecular identifier groups before consensus assembly and CDR3 extraction. VDJtools was used for post-analysis of the clonotype tables, with diversity normalized by down-sampling every dataset to the smallest sample size. To correct batch-related cross-sample contamination, repertoire overlap clustering matched CDR3 amino acid sequences but not nucleotide sequences. TCRdb applied fastp at Q25 and MiXCR to the public reads, then kept only in-frame beta chains. Records with the same CDR3 protein are collapsed into one entry carrying the most frequent genes and DNA. TCRdb, rather than the study authors, made the V and J calls. In all, the sample holds hundreds of thousands of distinct CDR3 sequences, and roughly 45% of those were seen once. The ten largest clonotypes hold around an eighth of the sample.

As encoded in the germline V gene, CDR1 is LGHNA while CDR2 is YSLEER. Reading from cysteine to phenylalanine, the CDR3 counts 15 amino acids. CDR3 DNA is the only sequence kept; it has 45 bases, read in frame from the first base. In this chain, TRBV4-3 is recombined with TRBJ2-3; the D gene is perhaps TRBD2, on 6 matching bases. The sequenced sample consisted of blood. The TCR was taken from a girl aged 10-17 years with multiple sclerosis. The encoded CDR3 is CASNQDGRGLDTQYF. Read as DNA, the sequence is TGCGCCAGCAACCAAGATGGACGGGGGTTAGATACGCAGTATTTT.